This record covers a single TCR beta chain. This sample is drawn from a study of control samples from healthy donors and cancer patients. Sequencing used immunoSEQ multiplex PCR; TCRdb keeps in-frame clones, though not all of them. The sample carries about 130,000 clones, roughly 92% recorded once. The CDR3 length is 15 residues. Germline V gene data show CDR1 as SNHLY and CDR2 as FYNNEI. V was cut by 6 bases and J by 0 bases, with 13 bases left in between. Input material: PBMCs. The V call is TRBV2, the J call TRBJ2-3; tentative D call: TRBD1 (6 bases). This receptor was identified in a man of 80 years or more with head and neck cancer. CDR3 sequence reads: CASRSRQVSTDTQYF. The CDR3 bases are TGTGCCAGCAGGTCAAGACAGGTTAGCACAGATACGCAGTATTTT.